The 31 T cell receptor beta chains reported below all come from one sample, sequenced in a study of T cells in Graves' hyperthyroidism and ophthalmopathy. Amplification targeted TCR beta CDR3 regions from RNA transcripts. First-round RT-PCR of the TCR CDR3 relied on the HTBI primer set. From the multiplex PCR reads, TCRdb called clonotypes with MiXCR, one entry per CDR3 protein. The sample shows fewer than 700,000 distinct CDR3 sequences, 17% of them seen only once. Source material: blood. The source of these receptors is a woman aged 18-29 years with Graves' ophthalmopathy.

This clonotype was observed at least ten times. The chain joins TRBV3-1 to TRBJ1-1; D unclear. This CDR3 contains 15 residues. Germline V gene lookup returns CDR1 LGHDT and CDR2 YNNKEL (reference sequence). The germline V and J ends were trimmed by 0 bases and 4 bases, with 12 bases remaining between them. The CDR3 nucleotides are TGTGCCAGCAGCCAAGATGGGAGCATTAGCACTGAAGCTTTCTTT. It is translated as CASSQDGSISTEAFF.

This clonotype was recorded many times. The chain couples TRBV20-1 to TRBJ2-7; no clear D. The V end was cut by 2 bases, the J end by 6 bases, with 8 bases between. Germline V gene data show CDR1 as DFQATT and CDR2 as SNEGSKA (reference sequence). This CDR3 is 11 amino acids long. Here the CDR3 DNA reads TGCAGTGCTAGAACAGAATTCGAGCAGTACTTC. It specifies CSARTEFEQYF.

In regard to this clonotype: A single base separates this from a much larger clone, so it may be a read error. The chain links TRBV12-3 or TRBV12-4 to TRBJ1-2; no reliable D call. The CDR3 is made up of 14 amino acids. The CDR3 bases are TGTGCCAGCAGCCCGGCCTCGCTGGGCTATGGCCACACCTTC. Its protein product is CASSPASLGYGHTF.

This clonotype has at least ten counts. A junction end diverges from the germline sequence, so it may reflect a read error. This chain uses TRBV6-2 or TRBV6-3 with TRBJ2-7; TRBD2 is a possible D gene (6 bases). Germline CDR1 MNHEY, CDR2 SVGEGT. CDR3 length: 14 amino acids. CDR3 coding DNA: TGTGCCAGCAGCTACTGGGAGGAACAAAGTGAGCAGTACTTC. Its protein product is CASSYWEEQSEQYF.

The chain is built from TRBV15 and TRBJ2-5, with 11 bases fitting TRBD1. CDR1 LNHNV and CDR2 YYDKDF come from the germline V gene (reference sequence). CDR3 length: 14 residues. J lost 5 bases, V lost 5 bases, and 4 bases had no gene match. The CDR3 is CATSDGQGAETQYF. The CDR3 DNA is TGTGCCACCAGCGACGGACAGGGGGCTGAGACCCAGTACTTC.

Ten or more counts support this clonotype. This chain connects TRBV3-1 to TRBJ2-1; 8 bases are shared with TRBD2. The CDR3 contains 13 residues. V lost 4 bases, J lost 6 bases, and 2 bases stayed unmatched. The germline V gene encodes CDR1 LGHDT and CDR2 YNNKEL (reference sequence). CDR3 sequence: CASSPGLVNEQFF. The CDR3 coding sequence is TGTGCCAGCAGCCCGGGACTAGTCAATGAGCAGTTCTTC.

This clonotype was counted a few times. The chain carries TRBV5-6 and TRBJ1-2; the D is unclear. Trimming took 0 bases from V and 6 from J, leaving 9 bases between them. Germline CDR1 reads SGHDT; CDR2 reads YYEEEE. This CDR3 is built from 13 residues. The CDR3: CASSLEGKHGYTF. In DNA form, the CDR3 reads TGTGCCAGCAGCTTGGAAGGGAAGCATGGCTACACCTTC.

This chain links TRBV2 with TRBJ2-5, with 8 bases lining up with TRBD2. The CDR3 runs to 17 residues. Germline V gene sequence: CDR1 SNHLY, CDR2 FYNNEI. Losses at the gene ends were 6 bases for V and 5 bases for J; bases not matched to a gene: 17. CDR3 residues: CASRSSLAEVLVETQYF. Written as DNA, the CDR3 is TGTGCCAGCAGAAGCTCACTAGCGGAGGTGCTCGTGGAGACCCAGTACTTC.

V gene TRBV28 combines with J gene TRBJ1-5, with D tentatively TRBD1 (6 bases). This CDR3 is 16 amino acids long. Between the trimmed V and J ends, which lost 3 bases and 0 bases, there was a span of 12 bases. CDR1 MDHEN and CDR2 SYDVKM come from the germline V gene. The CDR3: CASSFNAGDSNQPQHF. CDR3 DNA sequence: TGTGCCAGCAGTTTTAACGCAGGGGATAGCAATCAGCCCCAGCATTTT.

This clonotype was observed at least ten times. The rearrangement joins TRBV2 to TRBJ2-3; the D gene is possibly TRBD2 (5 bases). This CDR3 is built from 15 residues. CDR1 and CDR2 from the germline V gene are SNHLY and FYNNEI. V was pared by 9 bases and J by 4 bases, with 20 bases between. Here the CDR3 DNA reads TGTGCCAGTGGGAGAGAGTTTCTGGGCCCAGATACGCAGTATTTT. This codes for CASGREFLGPDTQYF.

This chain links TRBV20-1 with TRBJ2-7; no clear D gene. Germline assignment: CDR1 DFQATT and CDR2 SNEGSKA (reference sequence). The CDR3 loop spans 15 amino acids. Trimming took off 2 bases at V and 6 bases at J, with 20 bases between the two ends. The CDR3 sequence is CSARSTGDYLGEQYF. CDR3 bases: TGCAGTGCTAGATCGACCGGTGATTACCTAGGCGAGCAGTACTTC.

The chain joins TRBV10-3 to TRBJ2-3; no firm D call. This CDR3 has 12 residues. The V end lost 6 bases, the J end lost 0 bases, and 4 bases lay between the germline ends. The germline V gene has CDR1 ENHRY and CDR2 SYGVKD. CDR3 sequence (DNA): TGTGCCATCAGCCCTAGCACAGATACGCAGTATTTT. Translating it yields CAISPSTDTQYF.

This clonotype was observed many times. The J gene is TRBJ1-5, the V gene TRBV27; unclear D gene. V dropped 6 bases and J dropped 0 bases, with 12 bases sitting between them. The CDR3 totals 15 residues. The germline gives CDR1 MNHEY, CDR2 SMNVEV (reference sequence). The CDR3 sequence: CASSPIGPSNQPQHF. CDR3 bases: TGTGCCAGCAGCCCGATAGGTCCTAGCAATCAGCCCCAGCATTTT.

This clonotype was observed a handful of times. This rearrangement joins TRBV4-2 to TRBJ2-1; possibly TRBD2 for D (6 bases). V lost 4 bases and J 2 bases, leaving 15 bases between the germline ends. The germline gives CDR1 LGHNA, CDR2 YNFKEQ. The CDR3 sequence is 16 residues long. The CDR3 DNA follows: TGTGCCAGCAGCCCGAGGGGTTCTAGCGCCTACAATGAGCAGTTCTTC. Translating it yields CASSPRGSSAYNEQFF.

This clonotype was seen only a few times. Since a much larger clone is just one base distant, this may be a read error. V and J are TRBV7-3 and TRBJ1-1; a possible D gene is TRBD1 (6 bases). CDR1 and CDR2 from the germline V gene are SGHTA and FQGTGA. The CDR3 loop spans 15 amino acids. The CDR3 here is CASSLTGGGGREVFF. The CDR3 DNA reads TGTGCCAGCAGCTTAACGGGAGGGGGGGGCCGTGAAGTTTTCTTT.

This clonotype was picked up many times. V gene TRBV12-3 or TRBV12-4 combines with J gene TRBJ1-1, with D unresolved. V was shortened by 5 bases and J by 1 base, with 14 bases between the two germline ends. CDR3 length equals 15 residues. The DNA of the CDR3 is TGTGCCAGCAGTCTCAGGACCCTGGGGAACACTGAAGCTTTCTTT. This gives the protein CASSLRTLGNTEAFF.

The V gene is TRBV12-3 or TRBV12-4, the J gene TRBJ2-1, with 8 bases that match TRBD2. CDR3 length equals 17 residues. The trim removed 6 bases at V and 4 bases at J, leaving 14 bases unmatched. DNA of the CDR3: TGTGCCAGCAGCTACCTCACGGGACTAGACCTATACAATGAGCAGTTCTTC. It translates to CASSYLTGLDLYNEQFF.

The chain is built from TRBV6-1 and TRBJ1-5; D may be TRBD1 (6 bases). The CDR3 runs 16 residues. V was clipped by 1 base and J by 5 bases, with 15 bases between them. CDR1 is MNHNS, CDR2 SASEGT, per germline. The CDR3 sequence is CASSEESGTPYQPQHF. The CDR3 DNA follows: TGTGCCAGCAGTGAAGAGAGTGGGACACCTTATCAGCCCCAGCATTTT.

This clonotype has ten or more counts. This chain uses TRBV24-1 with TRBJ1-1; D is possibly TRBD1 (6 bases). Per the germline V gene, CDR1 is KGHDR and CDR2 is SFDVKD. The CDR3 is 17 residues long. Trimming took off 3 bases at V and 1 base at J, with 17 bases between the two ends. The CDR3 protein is CATSDGVRGERNTEAFF. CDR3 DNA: TGTGCCACCAGTGATGGAGTCAGGGGTGAAAGGAACACTGAAGCTTTCTTT.

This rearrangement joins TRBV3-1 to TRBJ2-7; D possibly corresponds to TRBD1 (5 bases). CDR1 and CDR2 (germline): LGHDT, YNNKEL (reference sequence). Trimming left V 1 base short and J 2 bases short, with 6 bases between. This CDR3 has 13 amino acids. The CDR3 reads CASSQGRAYEQYF. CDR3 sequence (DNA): TGTGCCAGCAGCCAAGGCAGGGCCTACGAGCAGTACTTC.

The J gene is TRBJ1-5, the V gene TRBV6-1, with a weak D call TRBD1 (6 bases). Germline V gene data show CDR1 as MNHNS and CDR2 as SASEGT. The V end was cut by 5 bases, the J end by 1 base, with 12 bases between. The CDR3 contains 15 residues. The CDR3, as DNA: TGTGCCAGCAGTAAGGACAGCGGAAGCAATCAGCCCCAGCATTTT. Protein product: CASSKDSGSNQPQHF.

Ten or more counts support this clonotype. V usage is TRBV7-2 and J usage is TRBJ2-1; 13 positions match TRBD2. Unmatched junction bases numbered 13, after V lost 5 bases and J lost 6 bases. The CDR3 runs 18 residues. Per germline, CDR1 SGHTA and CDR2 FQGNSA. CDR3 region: CASSQRARTSGSLNEQFF. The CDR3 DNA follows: TGTGCCAGCAGCCAAAGGGCTCGGACTAGCGGGAGTCTCAATGAGCAGTTCTTC.

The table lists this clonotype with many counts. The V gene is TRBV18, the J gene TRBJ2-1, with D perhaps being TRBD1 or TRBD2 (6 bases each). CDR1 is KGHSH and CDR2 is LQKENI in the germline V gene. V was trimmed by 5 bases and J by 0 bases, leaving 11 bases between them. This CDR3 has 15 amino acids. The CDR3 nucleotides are TGTGCCAGCTCAAGGAGGGGGTACTCCTACAATGAGCAGTTCTTC. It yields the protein CASSRRGYSYNEQFF.

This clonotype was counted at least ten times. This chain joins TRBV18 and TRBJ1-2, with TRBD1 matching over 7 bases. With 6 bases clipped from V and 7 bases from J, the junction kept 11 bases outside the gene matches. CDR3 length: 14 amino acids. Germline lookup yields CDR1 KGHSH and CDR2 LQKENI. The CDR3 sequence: CASSPAAEGAGYTF. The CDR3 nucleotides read TGTGCCAGCTCTCCCGCCGCAGAGGGGGCTGGCTACACCTTC.

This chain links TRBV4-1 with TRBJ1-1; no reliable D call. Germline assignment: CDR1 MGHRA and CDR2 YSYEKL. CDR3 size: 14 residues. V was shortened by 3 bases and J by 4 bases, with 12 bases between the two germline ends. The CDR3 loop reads CASSQSPPGTEAFF. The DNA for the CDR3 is TGCGCCAGCAGCCAGAGCCCGCCTGGCACTGAAGCTTTCTTT.

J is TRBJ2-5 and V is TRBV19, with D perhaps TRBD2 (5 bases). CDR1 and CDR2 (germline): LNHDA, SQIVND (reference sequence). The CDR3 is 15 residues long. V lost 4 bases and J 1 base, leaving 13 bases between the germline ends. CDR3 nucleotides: TGTGCCAGTAGTACCGGACCTAGCCCCCAAGAGACCCAGTACTTC. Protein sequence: CASSTGPSPQETQYF.

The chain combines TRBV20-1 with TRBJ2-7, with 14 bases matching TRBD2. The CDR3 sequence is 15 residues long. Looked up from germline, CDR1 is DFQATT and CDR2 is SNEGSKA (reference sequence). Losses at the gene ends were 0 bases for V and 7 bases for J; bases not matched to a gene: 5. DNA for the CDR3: TGCAGTGCTAGAGAGGGACTAGCGGGAGCTGGAGAGCAGTACTTC. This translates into CSAREGLAGAGEQYF.

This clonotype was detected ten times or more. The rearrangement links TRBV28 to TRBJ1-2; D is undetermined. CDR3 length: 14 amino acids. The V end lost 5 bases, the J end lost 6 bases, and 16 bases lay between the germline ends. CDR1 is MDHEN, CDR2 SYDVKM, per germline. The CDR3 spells CASSPSPQANGYTF. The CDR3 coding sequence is TGTGCCAGCAGTCCCTCACCGCAGGCTAATGGCTACACCTTC.

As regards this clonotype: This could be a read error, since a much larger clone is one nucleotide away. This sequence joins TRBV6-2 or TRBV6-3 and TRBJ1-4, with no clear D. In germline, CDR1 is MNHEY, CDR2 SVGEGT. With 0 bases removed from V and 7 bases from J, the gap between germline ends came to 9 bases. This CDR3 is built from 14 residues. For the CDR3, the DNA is TGTGCCAGCAGTTACTCGGATTTTAGTGAAAAACTGTTTTTT. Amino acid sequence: CASSYSDFSEKLFF.

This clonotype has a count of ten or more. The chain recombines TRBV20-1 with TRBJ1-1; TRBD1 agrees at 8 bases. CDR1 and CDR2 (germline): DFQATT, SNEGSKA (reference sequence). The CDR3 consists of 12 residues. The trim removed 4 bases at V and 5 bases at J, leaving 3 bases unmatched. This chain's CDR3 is CSATDRATEAFF. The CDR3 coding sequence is TGCAGTGCTACGGACAGGGCTACTGAAGCTTTCTTT.

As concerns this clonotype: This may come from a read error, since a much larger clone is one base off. CDR3 protein: CTSSQTGWNQPQHF. In nucleotides, the CDR3 is TGTACCAGCAGCCAAACAGGTTGGAATCAGCCCCAGCATTTT. V and J are TRBV3-1 and TRBJ1-5, with D perhaps TRBD1 (5 bases). The CDR3 sequence is 14 residues long. CDR1 LGHDT and CDR2 YNNKEL come from the germline V gene (reference sequence).